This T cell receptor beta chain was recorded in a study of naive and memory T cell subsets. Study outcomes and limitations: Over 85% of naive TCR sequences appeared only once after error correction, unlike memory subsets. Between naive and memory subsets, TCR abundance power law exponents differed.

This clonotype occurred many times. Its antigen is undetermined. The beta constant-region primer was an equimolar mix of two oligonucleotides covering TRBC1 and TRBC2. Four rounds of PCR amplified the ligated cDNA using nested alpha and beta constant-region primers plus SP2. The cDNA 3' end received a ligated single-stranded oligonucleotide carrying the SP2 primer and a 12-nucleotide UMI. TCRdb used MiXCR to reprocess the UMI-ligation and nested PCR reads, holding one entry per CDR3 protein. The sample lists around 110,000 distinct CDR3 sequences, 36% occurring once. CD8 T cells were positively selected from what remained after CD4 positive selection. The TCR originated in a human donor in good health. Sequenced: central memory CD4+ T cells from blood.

DNA for the CDR3: TGCAGCGTTAATCTGGCGAACATTCAGTACTTC. This sequence encodes CSVNLANIQYF. The chain recombines TRBV29-1 with TRBJ2-4, with D uncertain. The V end lost 5 bases, the J end lost 7 bases, and 9 bases lay between the germline ends. Germline assignment: CDR1 SQVTM and CDR2 ANQGSEA. The CDR3 has 11 amino acids. The variable domain in full, with the rest retrieved from reference TRBV29-1 and TRBJ2-4, is SAVISQKPSRDICQRGTSLTIQCQVDSQVTMMFWYRQQPGQSLTLIATANQGSEATYESGFVIDKFPISRPNLTFSTLTVSNMSPEDSSIYLCSVNLANIQYFGAGTRLSVL.